These 17 T cell receptor beta chains share one sample of origin, sequenced in a study of blood T cell repertoires in COVID-19. Produced via immunoSEQ multiplex PCR; TCRdb's table is partial and in-frame only. The sample yields roughly 99,000 clones, 75% to 85% seen once. The sample comprised peripheral blood. The receptors were sampled from a woman older than 75 with active or convalescent COVID-19.

The chain joins TRBV2 to TRBJ2-2; 7 positions agree with TRBD1. V gave up 5 bases and J gave up 5 bases; unmatched junction bases: 2. This CDR3 comprises 13 residues. The germline V gene has CDR1 SNHLY and CDR2 FYNNEI. This chain's CDR3 is CASSYRGTGELFF. CDR3 in DNA: TGTGCCAGCAGTTACAGGGGTACCGGGGAGCTGTTTTTT.

The rearrangement uses TRBV18 and TRBJ2-7; TRBD1 aligns across 9 bases. The CDR3 is made up of 13 amino acids. Unmatched junction bases numbered 8, after V lost 2 bases and J lost 12 bases. Per the germline V gene, CDR1 is KGHSH and CDR2 is LQKENI. CDR3 protein: CASSPWRQGEWYF. In DNA, the CDR3 is TGTGCCAGCTCACCATGGAGACAGGGGGAGTGGTACTTC.

The table lists this clone with a few counts. The chain uses TRBV28 and TRBJ2-7; 8 bases line up with TRBD1. V lost 8 bases, J lost 3 bases, and 18 bases stayed unmatched. The V gene's germline CDR1 is MDHEN and CDR2 SYDVKM. The CDR3 is 17 amino acids. CDR3 in amino acids: CASADRGRGPLSYEQYF. The CDR3 region has the DNA TGTGCCAGCGCAGACAGGGGTAGGGGCCCCTTAAGCTACGAGCAGTACTTC.

This clone showed up just a few times. The germline gene is not matched at one end of the junction; a read error may be the cause. The V call is TRBV5-1, the J call TRBJ2-1; 13 nucleotides match TRBD2. The CDR3 length is 21 residues. CDR1 and CDR2 (germline): SGHRS, YFSETQ. Here the CDR3 DNA reads TGTGCCAGCAGCGACCAAAACAGGGATCTACAGACTAGCGGGAGGCGGAGTGAGCAGTTCTTC. Amino acids: CASSDQNRDLQTSGRRSEQFF.

This sequence joins TRBV4-2 and TRBJ1-6; 9 nucleotides align to TRBD1. J gave up 5 bases and V 7 bases, and 6 bases lay outside the gene matches. Germline V gives CDR1 LGHNA, CDR2 YNFKEQ. The CDR3 is 15 amino acids. The CDR3 DNA is TGTGCCAGCAAACGGACAGGGGCCGATAATTCACCCCTCCACTTT. Translated: CASKRTGADNSPLHF.

The chain has TRBV2 and TRBJ1-3; possibly TRBD1 for D (5 bases). The length of the CDR3 is 15 residues. The V end lost 4 bases, the J end lost 2 bases, and 12 bases lay between the germline ends. Per germline, CDR1 SNHLY and CDR2 FYNNEI. The CDR3 loop is CASSGGAATGNTIYF. CDR3 sequence (DNA): TGTGCCAGCAGTGGTGGGGCAGCCACTGGAAACACCATATATTTT.

The chain links TRBV5-4 to TRBJ2-5; D may be TRBD2 (6 bases). CDR1 SGHNT and CDR2 YYREEE come from the germline V gene (reference sequence). This CDR3 is 16 amino acids long. V lost 1 base, J lost 4 bases, and 17 bases lay in between. The chain's CDR3 is CASSLSVAQGGETQYF. For the CDR3, the DNA is TGTGCCAGCAGCTTGAGTGTCGCGCAGGGAGGAGAGACCCAGTACTTC.

V usage is TRBV10-3 and J usage is TRBJ1-1, with TRBD1 identical over 9 bases. Germline CDR1 ENHRY, CDR2 SYGVKD. Trimming at V came to 10 bases and at J to 4 bases, leaving 13 bases not matched to a gene. The CDR3 totals 15 residues. The CDR3 region is CATSTGTGSATEAFF. The CDR3 bases are TGTGCCACCTCGACCGGGACAGGGTCGGCCACTGAAGCTTTCTTT.

The V and J genes are TRBV11-1 and TRBJ2-1, with 15 bases lining up with TRBD2. CDR1 SGHAT and CDR2 FQDESV come from the germline V gene (reference sequence). Losses at the gene ends were 5 bases for V and 9 bases for J; bases not matched to a gene: 5. This CDR3 is built from 15 residues. CDR3 nucleotide sequence: TGTGCCAGCAGCCGTGGACTAGCGGGAGGGAGTGAGCAGTTCTTC. Translating it yields CASSRGLAGGSEQFF.

This chain joins TRBV10-1 and TRBJ2-2; D is unresolved. V lost 5 bases and J lost 0, with 7 bases in between. The CDR3 sequence is 14 residues long. Germline V gene data show CDR1 as WNHNN and CDR2 as SYGVQD (reference sequence). The CDR3 DNA sequence: TGCGCCAGCAGTACTACCTCGAACACCGGGGAGCTGTTTTTT. Its protein is CASSTTSNTGELFF.

The J gene is TRBJ1-2, the V gene TRBV19; 9 positions match TRBD1. CDR3 length equals 14 residues. Germline CDR1 reads LNHDA; CDR2 reads SQIVND (reference sequence). V shed 6 bases and J 5 bases; nucleotides not matched to a gene: 7. The CDR3 sequence is CASSFRDRVYGYTF. CDR3 nucleotide sequence: TGTGCCAGTAGCTTCCGGGACAGGGTTTATGGCTACACCTTC.

In DNA, the CDR3 is TGTGCCAGCAGTTACGGAGGGGTGGCCGAAGCTTTCTTT. Its translation is CASSYGGVAEAFF. This chain uses TRBV6-5 with TRBJ1-1; possible D gene TRBD1, 5 bases. In germline, CDR1 is MNHEY, CDR2 SVGAGI. The CDR3 runs 13 residues. The V gene lost 2 bases and the J gene lost 8 bases, with 12 bases spanning the gap.

This chain joins TRBV7-9 and TRBJ2-7, with TRBD1 matching 11 bases. V shed 6 bases and J 9 bases; nucleotides not matched to a gene: 4. CDR3 length: 12 residues. CDR1 and CDR2 from the germline V gene are SEHNR and FQNEAQ (reference sequence). Here the CDR3 DNA reads TGTGCCAGCAGGCGGGACAGGGGGACGCAGTACTTC. It codes for CASRRDRGTQYF.

This chain joins TRBV27 and TRBJ2-7, with TRBD1 matching over 10 bases. Germline V CDR1 and CDR2: MNHEY, SMNVEV (reference sequence). J gave up 5 bases and V 2 bases, and 3 bases lay outside the gene matches. This CDR3 has 14 amino acids. This CDR3 is CASSLGTGANEQYF. CDR3 nucleotide sequence: TGTGCCAGCAGTTTAGGGACAGGGGCAAACGAGCAGTACTTC.

This clone showed up just once. The V and J genes are TRBV15 and TRBJ2-2; 15 bases are shared with TRBD2. CDR1 is LNHNV and CDR2 is YYDKDF in the germline V gene (reference sequence). V trimming: 4 bases; J trimming: 7 bases; junction bases outside the gene matches: 7. The CDR3 spans 17 residues. CDR3 coding DNA: TGTGCCACCAGCACGGGACTAGCGGGAGGCGAAGGCGGGGAGCTGTTTTTT. Its protein product is CATSTGLAGGEGGELFF. Full variable domain (rest looked up from reference TRBV15 and TRBJ2-2): DAMVIQNPRYQVTQFGKPVTLSCSQTLNHNVMYWYQQKSSQAPKLLFHYYDKDFNNEADTPDNFQSRRPNTSFCFLDIRSPGLGDTAMYLCATSTGLAGGEGGELFFGEGSRLTVL.

The chain employs TRBV9 and TRBJ2-1; a possible D gene is TRBD2 (6 bases). The CDR3 is made up of 15 amino acids. Germline V lookup: CDR1 SGDLS, CDR2 YYNGEE. Trimming removed 0 bases from V and 5 bases from J, with 12 bases in between. The CDR3 DNA reads as TGTGCCAGCAGCGTAGGCGGGATCCCTAACAATGAGCAGTTCTTC. Protein: CASSVGGIPNNEQFF.

This rearrangement joins TRBV5-8 to TRBJ1-5, with a possible D match to TRBD1 (5 bases). CDR1 is SGHTS, CDR2 YDEGEE, per germline. The V gene lost 4 bases and the J gene lost 5 bases, with 10 bases spanning the gap. CDR3 length: 13 residues. As DNA, the CDR3 is TGTGCCAGCAGCCTAATCAGGGATCAGCCCCAGCATTTT. Translation: CASSLIRDQPQHF.